These 13 T cell receptor beta chains came from one sample sequenced in a study of blood T cells in healthy people across ages. A sample-barcoded 5' primer and a J-beta primer mix were used in a second PCR of about 6 to 11 cycles. TCRdb re-derived calls from the 5' RACE reads in MiXCR, one entry per CDR3 protein. The sample has about 1.5 million distinct CDR3 sequences; roughly 43% are singletons. The sample taken for sequencing was blood. The receptors were sampled from a woman between 18 and 29 years old in good health.

This clonotype was detected many times. The J gene is TRBJ1-2, the V gene TRBV27; 7 bases match TRBD1. J was trimmed by 8 bases and V by 3 bases; bases with no gene match: 6. The germline V gene encodes CDR1 MNHEY and CDR2 SMNVEV (reference sequence). This CDR3 has 13 amino acids. The CDR3 bases are TGTGCCAGCAGTTTCCGGACAGGCGGCGGCTACACCTTC. It encodes CASSFRTGGGYTF.

CDR3 nucleotides: TGCAGTGCTGAGAAGGGGGCTAGCAATCAGCCCCAGCATTTT. It specifies CSAEKGASNQPQHF. The chain uses TRBV20-1 and TRBJ1-5, with TRBD1 identical over 7 bases. CDR3 length equals 14 residues. J gave up 0 bases and V 5 bases, and 4 bases lay outside the gene matches. The germline V gene encodes CDR1 DFQATT and CDR2 SNEGSKA (reference sequence).

This clonotype was observed a few times. This chain links TRBV20-1 with TRBJ1-1, with D possibly being TRBD1 (5 bases). The CDR3 spans 12 residues. Deletions cut 0 bases from V and 6 bases from J, with 8 bases between. Germline V lookup: CDR1 DFQATT, CDR2 SNEGSKA (reference sequence). The CDR3 loop is CSARDGGAEAFF. For the CDR3, the DNA is TGCAGTGCTAGAGATGGGGGGGCTGAAGCTTTCTTT.

Points on this clonotype: One end of the junction is discordant with germline, which a read error may explain. The rearrangement links TRBV18 to TRBJ2-5, with D perhaps TRBD1 or TRBD2 (5 bases each). Germline-derived CDR1 and CDR2 are KGHSH and LQKENI. The CDR3 is 16 amino acids. The CDR3: CVSSPGRTGAQETQYF. The DNA of the CDR3 is TGTGTCAGCTCACCAGGCCGGACCGGGGCCCAAGAGACCCAGTACTTC.

This rearrangement joins TRBV27 to TRBJ1-1; no reliable D call. Trimming pared 5 bases from V and 11 bases from J, leaving 18 bases between. The germline gives CDR1 MNHEY, CDR2 SMNVEV (reference sequence). The CDR3 totals 13 residues. The CDR3 sequence: CASSQRGEAVAFF. CDR3 sequence (DNA): TGTGCCAGCAGTCAACGCGGGGAGGCCGTGGCTTTCTTT.

The table lists this clonotype with a count of one. The rearrangement joins TRBV20-1 to TRBJ2-5, with 7 positions matching TRBD2. The J call is doubtful: the DNA matches TRBJ2-7 better. The germline CDR1 and CDR2 sequences are DFQATT and SNEGSKA (reference sequence). The CDR3 has 13 amino acids. CDR3 DNA: TGCAGTGCCATCTGGGGGAGGGCCGACGAGCAGTACTTC. Translating gives CSAIWGRADEQYF.

The chain is built from TRBV29-1 and TRBJ2-2, with TRBD1 as a possible D gene (6 bases). This CDR3 comprises 16 residues. Trimming removed 6 bases from V and 3 bases from J, with 20 bases in between. Germline lookup yields CDR1 SQVTM and CDR2 ANQGSEA. The CDR3 here is CSVLSQRGSYTGELFF. DNA of the CDR3: TGCAGCGTCCTGTCTCAGAGGGGGTCTTACACCGGGGAGCTGTTTTTT.

The rearrangement joins TRBV10-1 to TRBJ1-1; weak D call: TRBD1 (6 bases). V was cut by 9 bases and J by 6 bases, with 17 bases left in between. Germline CDR1 reads WNHNN; CDR2 reads SYGVQD (reference sequence). The CDR3 loop spans 13 amino acids. CDR3 coding DNA: TGCGCCAGTAGACGGGAACAGGGATCTGAAGCTTTCTTT. Its translation is CASRREQGSEAFF.

The J gene is TRBJ1-1, the V gene TRBV7-2, with unresolved D. V was pared by 0 bases and J by 4 bases, with 9 bases between. The CDR3 consists of 14 residues. Germline CDR1 SGHTA, CDR2 FQGNSA. CDR3 sequence: CASSLAQRSTEAFF. The CDR3 DNA reads TGTGCCAGCAGCTTAGCCCAACGGAGCACTGAAGCTTTCTTT.

The sample holds many counts of this clonotype. This rearrangement joins TRBV11-2 to TRBJ1-2; 8 nucleotides line up with TRBD1. Germline CDR1 SGHAT, CDR2 FQNNGV. The trim removed 4 bases at V and 4 bases at J, leaving 5 bases unmatched. CDR3 size: 14 residues. The CDR3 region is CASSSDRAAYGYTF. The CDR3 coding sequence is TGTGCCAGCAGCTCGGACAGGGCGGCCTATGGCTACACCTTC. The variable domain in full, completed from reference TRBV11-2 and TRBJ1-2, reads EAGVAQSPRYKIIEKRQSVAFWCNPISGHATLYWYQQILGQGPKLLIQFQNNGVVDDSQLPKDRFSAERLKGVDSTLKIQPAKLEDSAVYLCASSSDRAAYGYTFGSGTRLTVV.

This clonotype was observed a few times. The chain combines TRBV6-5 with TRBJ2-7; 8 bases line up with TRBD1. Germline V CDR1 and CDR2: MNHEY, SVGAGI. The CDR3 has 14 residues. With 5 bases clipped from V and 2 bases from J, the junction kept 5 bases outside the gene matches. The CDR3 sequence: CASSDRDRTYEQYF. The CDR3 DNA follows: TGTGCCAGCAGTGACCGGGACAGGACCTACGAGCAGTACTTC.

This clonotype was observed a few times. CDR3 bases: TGCAGCGTGAAGGGGGCCGGCTACGAGCAGTACTTC. This gives the protein CSVKGAGYEQYF. The rearrangement uses TRBV29-1 and TRBJ2-7; 7 positions match TRBD1. The V gene's germline CDR1 is SQVTM and CDR2 ANQGSEA. This CDR3 contains 12 residues. Unmatched junction bases numbered 5, after V lost 6 bases and J lost 3 bases.

This clonotype was observed at least ten times. The chain carries TRBV7-9 and TRBJ2-1; D unclear. V dropped 2 bases and J dropped 6 bases, with 20 bases sitting between them. The CDR3 has 17 amino acids. CDR1 and CDR2 from the germline V gene are SEHNR and FQNEAQ (reference sequence). The DNA of the CDR3 is TGTGCCAGCAGCTTACTCCCACGGACGGAAAAAGGCAATGAGCAGTTCTTC. It translates to CASSLLPRTEKGNEQFF.